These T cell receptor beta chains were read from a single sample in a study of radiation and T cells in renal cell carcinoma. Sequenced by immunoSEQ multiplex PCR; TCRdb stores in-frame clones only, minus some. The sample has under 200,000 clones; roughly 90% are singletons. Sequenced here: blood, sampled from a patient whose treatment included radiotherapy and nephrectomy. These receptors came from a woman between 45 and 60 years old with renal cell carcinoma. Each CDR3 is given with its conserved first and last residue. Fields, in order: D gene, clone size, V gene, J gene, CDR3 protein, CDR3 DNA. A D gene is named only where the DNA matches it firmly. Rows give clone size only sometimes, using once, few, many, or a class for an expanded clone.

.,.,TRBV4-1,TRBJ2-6,CASSLQRVGRGIPGANVLTF,TGCGCCAGCAGCCTTCAACGAGTAGGGCGAGGTATCCCTGGGGCCAACGTCCTGACTTTC
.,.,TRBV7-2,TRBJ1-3,CASLDGGNTIYF,TGTGCCAGCCTGGACGGAGGAAACACCATATATTTT
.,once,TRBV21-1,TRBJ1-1,CASSNGGPNTEAFF,TGTGCCAGCAGCAATGGCGGGCCGAACACTGAAGCTTTCTTT
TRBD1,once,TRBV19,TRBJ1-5,CASGWTGNNQPQHF,TGTGCCAGTGGGTGGACAGGTAACAATCAGCCCCAGCATTTT
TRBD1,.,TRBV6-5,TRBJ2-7,CASRPPGQAYEQYF,TGTGCCAGCAGGCCTCCGGGACAGGCCTACGAGCAGTACTTC
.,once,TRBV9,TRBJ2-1,CASSVEMWRGGYNEQFF,TGTGCCAGCAGCGTAGAGATGTGGCGGGGAGGCTACAATGAGCAGTTCTTC
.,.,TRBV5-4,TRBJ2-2,CASSLAPGELFF,TGTGCCAGCAGCTTGGCCCCCGGGGAGCTGTTTTTT
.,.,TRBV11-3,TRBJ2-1,CASSLGGVYNEQFF,TGTGCCAGCAGCTTAGGGGGGGTCTACAATGAGCAGTTCTTC
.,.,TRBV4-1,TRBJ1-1,CASSRTVNTEAFF,TGCGCCAGCAGCCGCACAGTGAACACTGAAGCTTTCTTT
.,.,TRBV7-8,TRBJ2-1,CASSPRWGYNEQFF,TGTGCCAGCAGCCCCCGTTGGGGCTACAATGAGCAGTTCTTC
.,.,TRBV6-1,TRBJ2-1,CASSEDWSEQFF,TGTGCCAGCAGTGAAGACTGGAGTGAGCAGTTCTTC
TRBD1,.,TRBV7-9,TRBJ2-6,CASSLADRGITGANVLTF,TGTGCCAGCAGCTTAGCCGACAGGGGGATCACTGGGGCCAACGTCCTGACTTTC
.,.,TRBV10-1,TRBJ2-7,CASGTELGPSYEQYF,TGCGCCAGCGGTACTGAGCTTGGACCCTCCTACGAGCAGTACTTC
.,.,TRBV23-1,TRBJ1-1,CASSEAGRDVEAFF,TGCGCCAGCAGTGAGGCAGGGAGGGACGTTGAAGCTTTCTTT
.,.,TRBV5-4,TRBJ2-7,CASSRRGGTSAYEQYF,TGTGCCAGCAGCCGGCGAGGTGGCACATCGGCCTACGAGCAGTACTTC
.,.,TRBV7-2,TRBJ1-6,CASSLVPDGSPLHF,TGTGCCAGCAGCTTAGTTCCAGACGGTTCACCCCTCCACTTT
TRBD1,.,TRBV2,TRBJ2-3,CANANRDRGTDTQYF,TGTGCCAACGCAAACCGGGACAGAGGCACAGATACGCAGTATTTT
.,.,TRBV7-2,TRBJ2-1,CASSLGGGALGNEQFF,TGTGCCAGCAGCTTAGGAGGGGGGGCCCTCGGAAATGAGCAGTTCTTC
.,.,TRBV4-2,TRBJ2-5,CASSPSVGGGETQYF,TGTGCCAGCAGCCCAAGCGTGGGCGGAGGAGAGACCCAGTACTTC
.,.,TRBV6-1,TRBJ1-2,CASSQQTYGYTF,TGTGCCAGCAGTCAACAGACTTATGGCTACACCTTC
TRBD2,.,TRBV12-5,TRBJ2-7,CASGFWVASGSNPPYEQYF,TGTGCTAGTGGTTTCTGGGTGGCTAGCGGGTCAAATCCCCCCTACGAGCAGTACTTC
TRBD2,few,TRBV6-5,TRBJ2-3,CASSRTSGRTDTQYF,TGTGCCAGCAGCCGGACTAGCGGGCGAACAGATACGCAGTATTTT
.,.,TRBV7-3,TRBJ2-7,CASSLRSFAYEQYF,TGTGCCAGCAGCTTACGGTCATTTGCCTACGAGCAGTACTTC
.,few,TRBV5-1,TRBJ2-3,CASSLGQSTDTQYF,TGCGCCAGCAGCTTGGGACAGAGCACAGATACGCAGTATTTT
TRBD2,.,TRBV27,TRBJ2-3,CASSLSAERTSFCYF,TGTGCCAGCAGTTTATCGGCTGAAAGGACTAGCTTTTGCTATTTT
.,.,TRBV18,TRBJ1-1,CASSRTEYTEAFF,TGTGCCAGCTCCCGGACGGAATACACTGAAGCTTTCTTT
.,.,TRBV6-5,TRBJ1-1,CASSFRGEKTEAFF,TGTGCCAGCAGTTTCAGGGGTGAAAAAACTGAAGCTTTCTTT
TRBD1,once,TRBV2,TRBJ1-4,CASSPRDSGNEKLFF,TGTGCCAGCAGTCCCCGGGACAGCGGTAATGAAAAACTGTTTTTT
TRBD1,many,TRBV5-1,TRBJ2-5,CASSFRQGQETQYF,TGCGCCAGCAGCTTTCGACAGGGGCAAGAGACCCAGTACTTC
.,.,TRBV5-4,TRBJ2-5,CASSLRTEPGGETQYF,TGTGCCAGCAGCTTGAGAACGGAACCTGGTGGAGAGACCCAGTACTTC
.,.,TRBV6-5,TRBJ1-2,CASSIRAGHTGYTF,TGTGCCAGCTCTATTAGGGCAGGGCACACTGGCTACACCTTC
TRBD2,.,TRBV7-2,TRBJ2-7,CASSLERLAGAEQYF,TGTGCCAGCAGCTTAGAGAGACTAGCGGGGGCCGAGCAGTACTTC
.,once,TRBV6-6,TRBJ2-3,CASSYVGLGDTQYF,TGTGCCAGCAGTTACGTGGGATTGGGGGATACGCAGTATTTT
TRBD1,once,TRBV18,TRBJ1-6,CASSDTGGTSSPLHF,TGTGCCAGCTCAGATACAGGGGGGACTAGTTCACCCCTCCACTTT
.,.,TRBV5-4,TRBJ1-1,CASSLEVVGTAFF,TGTGCCAGCAGCTTGGAAGTTGTTGGCACGGCTTTCTTT
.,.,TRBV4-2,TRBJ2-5,CASSHPQETQYF,TGTGCCAGCAGCCATCCCCAAGAGACCCAGTACTTC
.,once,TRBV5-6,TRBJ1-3,CASSLDWSSGNTIYF,TGTGCCAGCAGCCTGGACTGGAGCTCTGGAAACACCATATATTTT
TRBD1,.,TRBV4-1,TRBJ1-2,CASSQEGTGGNYGYTF,TGCGCCAGCAGCCAAGAAGGGACAGGGGGCAACTATGGCTACACCTTC
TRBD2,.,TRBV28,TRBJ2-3,CASSSPRTSGAGDTQYF,TGTGCCAGCAGTTCCCCAAGGACTAGCGGGGCGGGCGATACGCAGTATTTT
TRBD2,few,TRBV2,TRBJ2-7,CASNLAGNSYEQYF,TGTGCCAGCAACCTAGCGGGGAACTCCTACGAGCAGTACTTC
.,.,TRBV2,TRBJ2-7,CASSVQGYEQYF,TGTGCCAGCAGTGTTCAGGGTTACGAGCAGTACTTC
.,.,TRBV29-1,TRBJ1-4,CSVLPGTGLGLFF,TGCAGCGTCCTTCCCGGGACCGGCCTGGGGCTGTTTTTT
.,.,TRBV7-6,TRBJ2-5,CASQGRGLDQETQYF,TGTGCCAGCCAGGGACGGGGTTTGGACCAAGAGACCCAGTACTTC
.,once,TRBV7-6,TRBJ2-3,CASSLVGGPDTQYF,TGTGCCAGCAGCTTAGTAGGGGGGCCAGATACGCAGTATTTT
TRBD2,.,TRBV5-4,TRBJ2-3,CASSLRRTSGSYTDTQYF,TGTGCCAGCAGCCTCCGGAGGACTAGCGGGTCTTACACAGATACGCAGTATTTT
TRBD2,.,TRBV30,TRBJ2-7,CAWTSPGGVKVPAYEQYF,TGTGCCTGGACCTCACCGGGGGGTGTAAAGGTCCCTGCCTACGAGCAGTACTTC
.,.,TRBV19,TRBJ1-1,CASMVLRGTEAFF,TGTGCCAGTATGGTCCTCCGGGGCACTGAAGCTTTCTTT
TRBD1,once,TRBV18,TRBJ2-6,CASSPLGTGATYGANVLTF,TGTGCCAGCTCACCTTTGGGGACAGGGGCAACCTATGGGGCCAACGTCCTGACTTTC
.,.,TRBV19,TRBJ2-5,CASSLTTGQTQETQYF,TGTGCCAGTAGTCTCACCACCGGACAGACCCAAGAGACCCAGTACTTC
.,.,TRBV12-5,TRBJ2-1,CASGLPGLYNEQFF,TGTGCTAGTGGTTTGCCCGGGCTCTACAATGAGCAGTTCTTC
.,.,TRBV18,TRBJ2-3,CASSPENTQYF,TGTGCCAGCTCACCGGAAAATACGCAGTATTTT
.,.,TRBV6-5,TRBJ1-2,CASSYARFSGGGYTF,TGTGCCAGCAGTTACGCGCGGTTCTCGGGGGGTGGCTACACCTTC
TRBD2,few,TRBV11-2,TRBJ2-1,CASSLGRGLAKSYNEQFF,TGTGCCAGCAGCTTGGGCAGGGGACTAGCGAAGTCGTACAATGAGCAGTTCTTC
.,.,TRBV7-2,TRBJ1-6,CASSSDGLYNSPLHF,TGTGCCAGCAGCTCCGACGGGCTCTATAATTCACCCCTCCACTTT
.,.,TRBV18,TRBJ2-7,CASSYSGTHEQYF,TGTGCCAGCTCATACTCCGGGACTCACGAGCAGTACTTC
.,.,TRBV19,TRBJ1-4,CASRDARGNEKLFF,TGTGCCAGTAGAGATGCCAGAGGAAATGAAAAACTGTTTTTT